The next 17 T cell receptor beta chains were all read from a single sample in a study of blood T cell repertoires in COVID-19. Repertoires were generated with immunoSEQ multiplex PCR, while TCRdb's copy carries only in-frame clones and drops some. The data contain under 350,000 clones, 75% to 90% of them seen just once; the ten biggest clones take up about 4.6%. Material: peripheral blood. These receptors all stem from a man between 35 and 55 years old with acute or convalescent COVID-19.

V usage is TRBV4-2 and J usage is TRBJ2-1; 11 positions agree with TRBD2. J gave up 8 bases and V 0 bases, and 6 bases lay outside the gene matches. CDR1 and CDR2 from the germline V gene are LGHNA and YNFKEQ. The CDR3 is made up of 16 amino acids. The CDR3 sequence is CASSQETSGGWDEQFF. As DNA, the CDR3 is TGTGCCAGCAGCCAAGAAACTAGCGGGGGCTGGGATGAGCAGTTCTTC.

V and J are TRBV5-1 and TRBJ2-3, with TRBD2 matching 7 bases. The CDR3 covers 13 residues. Trimming at V came to 7 bases and at J to 0 bases, leaving 2 bases not matched to a gene. The germline V gene encodes CDR1 SGHRS and CDR2 YFSETQ. The CDR3 nucleotides are TGCGCCAGCGCGGGAGCTAGCACAGATACGCAGTATTTT. This sequence encodes CASAGASTDTQYF.

J is TRBJ2-3 and V is TRBV11-3, with 7 bases fitting TRBD1. The CDR3 has 14 amino acids. After removal of 4 bases from V and 0 bases from J, the junction contained 1 base not matched to a gene. Germline CDR1 is SGHNT and CDR2 is YENEEA. The CDR3 is CASSSGQSTDTQYF. The CDR3 DNA reads as TGTGCCAGCAGCTCGGGACAGAGCACAGATACGCAGTATTTT. Supplemented by reference TRBV11-3 and TRBJ2-3, the full variable domain reads EAGVVQSPRYKIIEKKQPVAFWCNPISGHNTLYWYLQNLGQGPELLIRYENEEAVDDSQLPKDRFSAERLKGVDSTLKIQPAELGDSAVYLCASSSGQSTDTQYFGPGTRLTVL.

The chain links TRBV2 to TRBJ2-5, with 9 bases fitting TRBD1. The CDR3 loop spans 13 amino acids. Germline-derived CDR1 and CDR2 are SNHLY and FYNNEI. Unmatched junction bases numbered 1, after V lost 5 bases and J lost 3 bases. The CDR3 DNA follows: TGTGCCAGCAGTCGGGACAGGGAAGAGACCCAGTACTTC. As protein: CASSRDREETQYF.

As concerns this clone: One end of the junction is discordant with germline, which a read error may explain. The chain has TRBV3-1 (or the pseudogene TRBV3-2) and TRBJ2-7; 8 bases are a match to TRBD2. The CDR3 is 15 amino acids. Germline assignment: CDR1 LGHDT and CDR2 YNNKEL (reference sequence). The CDR3 DNA is TGTGCCAGCAGCCAAGAGTATGGACGGGGGGGCCGTTTGTTCTTC. Its translation is CASSQEYGRGGRLFF.

This sequence joins TRBV14 and TRBJ2-7, with D possibly being TRBD2 (5 bases). CDR3 length: 12 residues. In germline, CDR1 is SGHDN, CDR2 FVKESK. V shed 9 bases and J shed 3 bases, with 12 bases lying between them. The CDR3 loop is CARDVGLYEQYF. The CDR3 bases are TGTGCCAGGGACGTAGGACTCTACGAGCAGTACTTC.

This sequence joins TRBV4-2 and TRBJ2-1, with 9 bases aligning to TRBD2. The CDR3 consists of 14 residues. V was pared by 0 bases and J by 8 bases, with 2 bases of the junction left unmatched. Germline V gene lookup returns CDR1 LGHNA and CDR2 YNFKEQ. The CDR3 sequence: CASSQDGLAHEQFF. CDR3 nucleotide sequence: TGTGCCAGCAGCCAAGATGGACTAGCGCATGAGCAGTTCTTC.

The J gene is TRBJ1-2, the V gene TRBV4-2; 7 nucleotides agree with TRBD1. V shed 0 bases and J 8 bases; nucleotides not matched to a gene: 9. The germline gives CDR1 LGHNA, CDR2 YNFKEQ. The CDR3 is 15 amino acids. As DNA, the CDR3 is TGTGCCAGCAGCCAAGAAAGGGGGCAGGGGCAAGGCTACACCTTC. Protein: CASSQERGQGQGYTF.

The rearrangement joins TRBV7-2 to TRBJ1-2, with D tentatively TRBD1 (6 bases). Germline loops: CDR1 SGHTA, CDR2 FQGNSA. V was shortened by 5 bases and J by 12 bases, with 22 bases between the two germline ends. CDR3 length equals 14 residues. Here the CDR3 reads CASSQGLQAVYHTF. The DNA for the CDR3 is TGTGCCAGCAGCCAGGGGTTACAGGCGGTTTATCACACCTTC.

As concerns this clone: This same CDR3 is encoded by further DNA sequences in the sample. The chain links TRBV27 to TRBJ1-2, with D possibly being TRBD1 (5 bases). V lost 2 bases, J lost 4 bases, and 8 bases lay in between. Germline CDR1 reads MNHEY; CDR2 reads SMNVEV (reference sequence). The CDR3 loop spans 13 amino acids. The CDR3 bases are TGTGCCAGCAGTTTACAGGGCAGCTATGGCTACACCTTC. Its translation: CASSLQGSYGYTF.

The CDR3 nucleotides read TGTGCCAGCAGCCCTCTAGGGGCCAACTATGGCTACACCTTC. Its translation is CASSPLGANYGYTF. The chain uses TRBV3-1 (or the pseudogene TRBV3-2) and TRBJ1-2, with a tentative D call TRBD1 (5 bases). In germline, CDR1 is LGHDT, CDR2 YNNKEL (reference sequence). V was pared by 4 bases and J by 2 bases, with 11 bases between. This CDR3 region has 14 residues.

Only one count was recorded for this clone. The chain combines TRBV9 with TRBJ2-7; 8 bases are shared with TRBD2. This CDR3 comprises 15 residues. Germline loops: CDR1 SGDLS, CDR2 YYNGEE. Trimming removed 3 bases from V and 5 bases from J; junction bases left unmatched: 10. The CDR3 DNA reads TGTGCCAGCAGCGCTCGGACTAGCTATTCCCACGAGCAGTACTTC. Translating it yields CASSARTSYSHEQYF. Looking up the rest from reference TRBV9 and TRBJ2-7 gives the full variable domain: DSGVTQTPKHLITATGQRVTLRCSPRSGDLSVYWYQQSLDQGLQFLIQYYNGEERAKGNILERFSAQQFPDLHSELNLSSLELGDSALYFCASSARTSYSHEQYFGPGTRLTVT.

The gene calls are TRBV6-4 and TRBJ2-1; 11 bases line up with TRBD2. CDR3 length: 16 amino acids. V lost 5 bases and J lost 7; bases outside the gene matches: 10. The germline V gene encodes CDR1 MRHNA and CDR2 SNTAGT. The CDR3 loop reads CASSSRASGGINEQFF. The CDR3 DNA reads TGTGCCAGCAGTAGTCGCGCTAGCGGGGGGATTAATGAGCAGTTCTTC.

The sample holds a few counts of this clone. The chain uses TRBV3-1 (or the pseudogene TRBV3-2) and TRBJ2-3, with TRBD1 as a possible D gene (7 bases). The V gene's germline CDR1 is LGHDT and CDR2 YNNKEL (reference sequence). V lost 1 base, J lost 4 bases, and 12 bases lay in between. This CDR3 spans 15 amino acids. CDR3 amino acids: CASSQGQGGADTQYF. DNA for the CDR3: TGTGCCAGCAGCCAAGGGCAGGGGGGCGCAGATACGCAGTATTTT.

This chain joins TRBV6-6 and TRBJ1-2; the match to TRBD1 covers 7 bases. From germline, CDR1 is MNHNY and CDR2 SVGAGI (reference sequence). The V and J ends lost 6 bases and 8 bases, in that order; junction bases with no gene match: 12. The CDR3 is 14 amino acids. CDR3 loop: CASRSTGEANGYTF. The CDR3 DNA sequence: TGTGCCAGCAGATCTACAGGGGAAGCAAACGGCTACACCTTC.

V and J are TRBV19 and TRBJ1-1, with 9 bases that match TRBD1. J gave up 2 bases and V 5 bases, and 12 bases lay outside the gene matches. This CDR3 comprises 17 residues. CDR1 and CDR2 from the germline V gene are LNHDA and SQIVND (reference sequence). CDR3 sequence reads: CASSVTGTGLPNTEAFF. CDR3 in DNA: TGTGCCAGTAGTGTCACCGGGACAGGGCTTCCTAACACTGAAGCTTTCTTT.

V is TRBV14 and J is TRBJ2-2, with TRBD2 matching over 7 bases. Germline V lookup: CDR1 SGHDN, CDR2 FVKESK. The CDR3 contains 16 residues. V gave up 4 bases and J gave up 3 bases; unmatched junction bases: 8. CDR3 coding DNA: TGTGCCAGCAGCCTTCGACTAGCCCTCGACACCGGGGAGCTGTTTTTT. The encoded protein is CASSLRLALDTGELFF.